This T cell receptor beta chain is from a study of T cells in Graves' hyperthyroidism and ophthalmopathy. Study-level information: Blood from the periphery was taken at initial diagnosis, before any treatment.

CDR1 and CDR2 (germline): SGHNT, YYREEE (reference sequence). Trimming pared 1 base from V and 1 base from J, leaving 12 bases between. This CDR3 spans 16 amino acids. Predating any ophthalmopathy symptoms, the blood sample was taken at first hyperthyroidism diagnosis. From RNA transcripts, TCR beta CDR3 regions were amplified. RT-PCR in the first round (using the HTBI primer set) targeted the TCR CDR3. Using its own MiXCR run on the multiplex PCR reads, TCRdb lists one record per CDR3 protein. This table holds some 250,000 distinct CDR3 sequences, about 15% found once. The receptor comes from a woman in her thirties or forties with Graves' hyperthyroidism that later progressed to Graves' ophthalmopathy. The chain carries TRBV5-4 and TRBJ2-1; possibly TRBD2 for D (6 bases). The sample comprised blood. CDR3 nucleotide sequence: TGTGCCAGCAGCTTGAGTTGGGGAGGTTCCTACAATGAGCAGTTCTTC. This codes for CASSLSWGGSYNEQFF.